A single sample gave rise to the 26 T cell receptor beta chains below, sequenced in a study of blood T cell repertoires in COVID-19. TCRdb's copy holds only in-frame clones and misses some; the assay was immunoSEQ multiplex PCR. There are tens of thousands of clones in the sample; 65% to 85% occur only once, and around 14% lies in the top ten. Sequencing input: peripheral blood. Receptor source: a human donor with active or convalescent COVID-19. The donor label of this sample is uncertain.

This chain joins TRBV24-1 and TRBJ1-2, with D maybe TRBD1 (6 bases). V lost 2 bases, J lost 8 bases, and 23 bases lay in between. CDR1 is KGHDR, CDR2 SFDVKD, per germline. The CDR3 is made up of 17 amino acids. CDR3 nucleotides: TGTGCCACCAGTGATTCGAATTCCAGGGGCCCTACGGGGGGCTACACCTTC. It yields the protein CATSDSNSRGPTGGYTF.

The chain combines TRBV20-1 with TRBJ1-2; D uncertain. Germline V gene sequence: CDR1 DFQATT, CDR2 SNEGSKA (reference sequence). The CDR3 runs to 11 residues. Trimming removed 3 bases at V and 8 bases at J, with 10 bases between. CDR3 bases: TGCAGTGCTAGGGGAGACATAGGCTACACCTTC. The encoded protein is CSARGDIGYTF.

This clone was recorded once. V usage is TRBV19 and J usage is TRBJ1-1, with 9 bases aligning to TRBD1. Trimming took 5 bases from V and 1 from J; bases not matched to a gene: 5. The CDR3 sequence is 15 residues long. The germline gives CDR1 LNHDA, CDR2 SQIVND (reference sequence). The chain's CDR3 is CASSPPGQGNTEAFF. The CDR3 DNA reads TGTGCCAGTAGTCCTCCGGGACAGGGGAACACTGAAGCTTTCTTT.

V is TRBV24-1 and J is TRBJ2-7, with unresolved D. Trimming stripped 0 bases from V and 5 bases from J, with 22 bases between. The length of the CDR3 is 18 residues. Germline values: CDR1 KGHDR, CDR2 SFDVKD. In nucleotides, the CDR3 is TGTGCCACCAGTGATTTGCGGGTTAGGAAAGGTGTTCCCCACGAGCAGTACTTC. Its protein product is CATSDLRVRKGVPHEQYF.

The rearrangement links TRBV5-5 to TRBJ1-1; 8 positions match TRBD1. The V and J ends lost 1 base and 8 bases, in that order; junction bases with no gene match: 1. The CDR3 is 12 amino acids. Germline V gene lookup returns CDR1 SGHKS and CDR2 YYEKEE (reference sequence). The CDR3: CASSLTGGEAFF. CDR3 in DNA: TGTGCCAGCAGCTTGACAGGGGGAGAAGCTTTCTTT.

The CDR3 nucleotides are TGTGCCAGCTCGTCGGACAGGGTGTCTGAAGCTTTCTTT. Translating it yields CASSSDRVSEAFF. V is TRBV18 and J is TRBJ1-1; TRBD1 agrees at 8 bases. The germline V gene has CDR1 KGHSH and CDR2 LQKENI. V was pared by 6 bases and J by 6 bases, with 6 bases of the junction left unmatched. There are 13 residues in the CDR3.

J is TRBJ1-2 and V is TRBV24-1, with TRBD1 matching over 8 bases. CDR3 length: 15 amino acids. The germline V gene has CDR1 KGHDR and CDR2 SFDVKD. V trimming: 4 bases; J trimming: 2 bases; junction bases outside the gene matches: 5. The CDR3 protein is CATSDRTGLNYGYTF. CDR3 DNA: TGTGCCACCAGTGACCGGACAGGGTTAAACTATGGCTACACCTTC.

CDR3 nucleotide sequence: TGTGCCTGGGGCCAGGGGATCCATAGCAATCAGCCCCAGCATTTT. Encoded protein: CAWGQGIHSNQPQHF. This chain joins TRBV30 and TRBJ1-5, with TRBD1 as a possible D gene (6 bases). Trimming cost V 5 bases and J 0 bases, with 14 bases left between them. The CDR3 length is 15 residues. Germline-derived CDR1 and CDR2 are GTSNPN and SVGIG (reference sequence).

V and J are TRBV18 and TRBJ1-1; D is perhaps TRBD1 (5 bases). CDR3 length equals 14 residues. The germline gives CDR1 KGHSH, CDR2 LQKENI. The V end was cut by 2 bases, the J end by 1 base, with 8 bases between. The CDR3 DNA follows: TGTGCCAGCTCACCAGGGGCACGGAACACTGAAGCTTTCTTT. Translation: CASSPGARNTEAFF.

The genes are TRBV6-1 and TRBJ1-1, with TRBD1 as a possible D gene (5 bases). Germline values: CDR1 MNHNS, CDR2 SASEGT. The CDR3 has 14 amino acids. Trimming removed 2 bases from V and 0 bases from J, with 7 bases in between. The chain's CDR3 is CASSEKGLNTEAFF. DNA for the CDR3: TGTGCCAGCAGTGAAAAGGGGTTGAACACTGAAGCTTTCTTT.

V usage is TRBV29-1 and J usage is TRBJ2-7; 11 positions agree with TRBD1. The CDR3 runs 16 residues. Germline-derived CDR1 and CDR2 are SQVTM and ANQGSEA. With 4 bases clipped from V and 0 bases from J, the junction kept 8 bases outside the gene matches. The CDR3 region is CSVVNPGTGGSYEQYF. The CDR3 coding sequence is TGCAGCGTTGTTAACCCCGGGACAGGGGGCTCCTACGAGCAGTACTTC.

V gene TRBV10-2 combines with J gene TRBJ2-3; TRBD2 agrees at 10 bases. Germline V gene sequence: CDR1 WSHSY, CDR2 SAAADI. The trim removed 6 bases at V and 3 bases at J, leaving 6 bases unmatched. The CDR3 is 15 amino acids. The CDR3 loop reads CASRALAGGTDTQYF. DNA for the CDR3: TGCGCCAGCAGAGCCTTAGCGGGAGGTACAGATACGCAGTATTTT.

This rearrangement joins TRBV6-5 to TRBJ2-7; 8 bases are shared with TRBD1. V dropped 10 bases and J dropped 4; count of bases not matched to a gene: 9. Germline CDR1 reads MNHEY; CDR2 reads SVGAGI. The CDR3 runs to 13 residues. The CDR3 nucleotides are TGTGCCACTCAGACAGGGGCAGGGTACGAGCAGTACTTC. Translation: CATQTGAGYEQYF.

This chain links TRBV5-5 with TRBJ1-4; 8 bases are a match to TRBD1. V shed 5 bases and J 3 bases; nucleotides not matched to a gene: 3. Germline assignment: CDR1 SGHKS and CDR2 YYEKEE (reference sequence). The CDR3 spans 14 residues. This chain's CDR3 is CASSSQGANEKLFF. The CDR3 DNA reads as TGTGCCAGCAGTTCACAGGGGGCTAATGAAAAACTGTTTTTT.

This clone was recorded a few times. This rearrangement joins TRBV11-2 to TRBJ2-7; 8 bases match TRBD2. The V and J ends lost 3 bases and 7 bases, in that order; junction bases with no gene match: 8. Germline loops: CDR1 SGHAT, CDR2 FQNNGV. The CDR3 sequence is 14 residues long. The DNA for the CDR3 is TGTGCCAGCAGCTTCTCCGGGAGGGTAGAAGAGCAGTACTTC. This encodes CASSFSGRVEEQYF.

The rearrangement uses TRBV9 and TRBJ2-2, with D perhaps TRBD2 (5 bases). The CDR3 consists of 16 residues. The germline gives CDR1 SGDLS, CDR2 YYNGEE. Between the trimmed V and J ends, which lost 3 bases and 0 bases, there was a span of 12 bases. The CDR3 sequence is CASSAPLDSNTGELFF. As DNA, the CDR3 is TGTGCCAGCAGCGCGCCACTAGATTCGAACACCGGGGAGCTGTTTTTT.

Relative to its sample, this clone is medium-sized. The genes are TRBV11-3 and TRBJ2-3, with D possibly matching TRBD2 (5 bases). V dropped 0 bases and J dropped 4 bases, with 17 bases sitting between them. This CDR3 comprises 17 residues. Germline V CDR1 and CDR2: SGHNT, YENEEA. The CDR3: CASSLDRVANGADTQYF. CDR3 sequence (DNA): TGTGCCAGCAGCTTAGATAGGGTAGCGAATGGCGCAGATACGCAGTATTTT.

The chain couples TRBV7-4 to TRBJ2-1, with 14 bases lining up with TRBD2. The germline CDR1 and CDR2 sequences are SGHVT and SQSDAQ. The V and J ends lost 11 bases and 9 bases, in that order; junction bases with no gene match: 6. The CDR3 spans 13 residues. The CDR3 nucleotides are TGTGCCCCCGGGACTAGCGGGAGCAGTGAGCAGTTCTTC. Protein: CAPGTSGSSEQFF. Complete variable domain (other parts from reference TRBV7-4 and TRBJ2-1): GAGVSQSPRYKVAKRGRDVALRCDSISGHVTLYWYRQTLGQGSEVLTYSQSDAQRDKSGRPSGRFSAERPERSVSTLKIQRTEQGDSAVYLCAPGTSGSSEQFFGPGTRLTVL.

The genes are TRBV5-1 and TRBJ2-3, with 7 bases that match TRBD1. CDR1 and CDR2 from the germline V gene are SGHRS and YFSETQ. The trim removed 0 bases at V and 0 bases at J, leaving 4 bases unmatched. The CDR3 is 16 residues long. CDR3 loop: CASSLGGTVSTDTQYF. Written as DNA, the CDR3 is TGCGCCAGCAGCTTGGGAGGGACAGTAAGCACAGATACGCAGTATTTT.

CDR3 region: CASTRTGAGYEQYF. The DNA of the CDR3 is TGCGCCAGCACCCGGACAGGGGCTGGGTACGAGCAGTACTTC. J is TRBJ2-7 and V is TRBV5-1; TRBD1 matches 9 bases. The CDR3 is 14 residues long. The V gene end was trimmed by 6 bases and the J gene end by 4 bases; junction bases not matched to a gene: 8. Germline CDR1 SGHRS, CDR2 YFSETQ.

There are a few counts of this clone. CDR3 in DNA: TGTGCCAGCAAGACGGGACAGGGCCTCGGCTACACCTTC. Translating it yields CASKTGQGLGYTF. V and J are TRBV2 and TRBJ1-2, with 9 nucleotides matching TRBD1. Germline trimming cut 7 bases from V and 8 bases from J; bases unmatched to any gene: 8. CDR3 size: 13 residues. Germline-derived CDR1 and CDR2 are SNHLY and FYNNEI.

This clone was detected only once. The chain joins TRBV9 to TRBJ1-1, with D tentatively TRBD1 (6 bases). The CDR3 runs to 16 residues. CDR1 and CDR2 from the germline V gene are SGDLS and YYNGEE. V lost 1 base and J 3 bases, leaving 16 bases between the germline ends. CDR3 loop: CASSVNSQGWDTEAFF. The CDR3 nucleotides are TGTGCCAGCAGCGTAAACTCCCAGGGGTGGGACACTGAAGCTTTCTTT. Full variable domain (remainder filled in from reference TRBV9 and TRBJ1-1): DSGVTQTPKHLITATGQRVTLRCSPRSGDLSVYWYQQSLDQGLQFLIQYYNGEERAKGNILERFSAQQFPDLHSELNLSSLELGDSALYFCASSVNSQGWDTEAFFGQGTRLTVV.

The chain carries TRBV28 and TRBJ1-4; TRBD1 agrees at 9 bases. V lost 6 bases and J lost 6; bases outside the gene matches: 8. The CDR3 loop spans 15 amino acids. Germline V gene lookup returns CDR1 MDHEN and CDR2 SYDVKM. The CDR3 spells CASSPGGTGHEKLFF. In nucleotides, the CDR3 is TGTGCCAGCAGCCCCGGAGGGACAGGGCATGAAAAACTGTTTTTT.

There are a few counts of this clone. This sequence joins TRBV7-8 and TRBJ1-1; 7 bases match TRBD1. This CDR3 contains 14 residues. V was pared by 4 bases and J by 1 base, with 3 bases of the junction left unmatched. From germline, CDR1 is SGHVS and CDR2 FQNEAQ. Here the CDR3 DNA reads TGTGCCAGCAGCTCGGGACAGAGGAACACTGAAGCTTTCTTT. This encodes CASSSGQRNTEAFF. Together with reference TRBV7-8 and TRBJ1-1, the CDR3 gives the full variable domain: GAGVSQSPRYKVAKRGQDVALRCDPISGHVSLFWYQQALGQGPEFLTYFQNEAQLDKSGLPSDRFFAERPEGSVSTLKIQRTQQEDSAVYLCASSSGQRNTEAFFGQGTRLTVV.

The V gene is TRBV18, the J gene TRBJ1-5, with TRBD1 as a possible D gene (6 bases). Per germline, CDR1 KGHSH and CDR2 LQKENI. The germline V and J ends were trimmed by 6 bases and 0 bases, with 18 bases remaining between them. This CDR3 has 17 residues. In nucleotides, the CDR3 is TGTGCCAGCTCTCTAAAGACAGGATCCGATAGCAATCAGCCCCAGCATTTT. Amino acids: CASSLKTGSDSNQPQHF.

The V gene is TRBV6-1, the J gene TRBJ2-1, with D maybe TRBD2 (5 bases). V dropped 3 bases and J dropped 1 base, with 13 bases sitting between them. CDR1 and CDR2 from the germline V gene are MNHNS and SASEGT. The CDR3 length is 16 residues. CDR3 protein: CASSDPLGVSYNEQFF. The CDR3 nucleotides are TGTGCCAGCAGTGACCCCCTGGGAGTGTCCTACAATGAGCAGTTCTTC.